Listed here is a single T cell receptor beta chain. The CDR3 extends over 15 amino acids. Germline V lookup: CDR1 MNHNS, CDR2 SASEGT. The V end lost 5 bases, the J end lost 7 bases, and 20 bases lay between the germline ends. TCRdb keeps only in-frame clones here, not all; method: immunoSEQ multiplex PCR. Altogether approximately 110,000 clones are present, 70% to 90% being singletons, with the ten largest covering around 4.1%. The source of the sample is a study of cytomegalovirus exposure and HLA in healthy donors. This clonotype was sampled from a young woman in good health and CMV-seropositive. The chain combines TRBV6-1 with TRBJ1-2; D gene unclear. The sequenced sample consisted of PBMCs. DNA for the CDR3: TGTGCCAGCAGTCCCCGGGGTGGAGGGCAAGGTGGCTACACCTTC. Translation gives CASSPRGGGQGGYTF.